This TCR beta chain emerged from a study of T cell responses to AZD1222 COVID-19 vaccine. Sequencing used immunoSEQ multiplex PCR; TCRdb keeps in-frame clones, though not all of them. The data contain around 200,000 clones, approximately 91% of them singletons. Germline assignment: CDR1 SGHRS and CDR2 YFSETQ. Trimming removed 2 bases from V and 8 bases from J; junction bases left unmatched: 7. The CDR3 spans 15 residues. This clone was seen a single time. Sequencing was performed on peripheral blood, taken on day 0 of AZD1222 vaccination. The origin of this receptor is an adult in good health. The chain links TRBV5-1 to TRBJ2-1; 10 bases fit TRBD2. The CDR3: CASSFLAGVEYEQFF. In DNA form, the CDR3 reads TGCGCCAGCAGCTTTCTAGCGGGAGTCGAGTATGAGCAGTTCTTC.